This is a list of T cell receptor beta chains from one sample in a study of shared clonotypes between healthy human individuals. Clones were sequenced by immunoSEQ multiplex PCR, and TCRdb holds only the in-frame ones, with some missing. The sample includes approximately 1,000,000 clones, 75% to 80% seen only once; the top ten take under 0.6%. The sample was memory CD4+ T cells from PBMCs. The receptor set was obtained from a man younger than 35 in good health. Some clones in this sample may be carry-over from other donors' samples. Each CDR3 is given with its conserved first and last residue. The order of the fields is clone size, J gene, V gene, D gene, CDR3 protein, CDR3 DNA. A D gene is named only where the DNA matches it firmly. Size values are once, few and many counts, or a class for expanded clones, and some rows have none.

few TRBJ1-4 TRBV29-1 TRBD1 CSVVGGWGEKLFF TGCAGCGTCGTAGGGGGCTGGGGTGAAAAACTGTTTTTT
few TRBJ2-1 TRBV11-3 TRBD2 CASSRFQAGGPRDEQFF TGTGCCAGCAGCCGGTTTCAAGCGGGAGGGCCTAGGGATGAGCAGTTCTTC
NA TRBJ1-1 TRBV27 TRBD1 CASSPRDRGTTEAFF TGTGCCAGCAGTCCCAGGGACAGGGGGACCACTGAAGCTTTCTTT
NA TRBJ1-2 TRBV10-3 NA CAISETKGNSYGYTF TGTGCCATCAGTGAAACGAAGGGTAACAGTTATGGCTACACCTTC
NA TRBJ2-5 TRBV9 TRBD1 CASSPRSGQGGETQYF TGTGCCAGCAGCCCTCGCTCGGGACAGGGTGGGGAGACCCAGTACTTC
NA TRBJ1-5 TRBV28 NA CASKEAGQPQHF TGTGCCAGCAAGGAGGCCGGTCAGCCCCAGCATTTT
NA TRBJ2-1 TRBV19 TRBD1 CASSWKTGSQLGNEQFF TGTGCCAGTAGTTGGAAGACAGGGTCCCAACTGGGCAATGAGCAGTTCTTC
NA TRBJ1-3 TRBV30 NA CAWSTSGGAGNTIYF TGTGCCTGGAGTACCTCAGGTGGGGCTGGAAACACCATATATTTT
NA TRBJ1-2 TRBV5-5 NA CASSMTFGYTF TGTGCCAGCAGCATGACGTTTGGCTACACCTTC
NA TRBJ2-3 TRBV4-1 NA CASRRKAGTDTQYF TGCGCCAGCAGGAGAAAGGCAGGCACAGATACGCAGTATTTT
NA TRBJ1-3 TRBV2 TRBD1 CASRAGTATRSGNTIYF TGTGCCAGCAGAGCCGGGACAGCAACGCGCTCTGGAAACACCATATATTTT
few TRBJ1-3 TRBV2 NA CASTSGGSGNTIYF TGTGCCAGCACCTCAGGAGGGTCTGGAAACACCATATATTTT
NA TRBJ1-1 TRBV14 TRBD1 CASSQIGTANTEAFF TGTGCCAGCAGCCAAATTGGGACAGCGAACACTGAAGCTTTCTTT
NA TRBJ2-7 TRBV11-3 NA CASSRGGNYEQYF TGTGCCAGCAGCCGCGGTGGTAACTACGAGCAGTACTTC
NA TRBJ1-1 TRBV10-1 TRBD1 CASRQGTNTEAFF TGCGCCAGCAGACAGGGGACGAACACTGAAGCTTTCTTT
once TRBJ2-5 TRBV28 TRBD1 CASSLGQGGETQYF TGTGCCAGCAGCCTCGGACAGGGCGGAGAGACCCAGTACTTC
NA TRBJ1-1 TRBV19 TRBD1 CASSDTGGTEAFF TGTGCCAGTAGTGACACAGGGGGAACTGAAGCTTTCTTT
NA TRBJ1-3 TRBV9 NA CASSVGIGQGSGNTIYF TGTGCCAGCAGCGTAGGAATTGGGCAGGGCTCTGGAAACACCATATATTTT
NA TRBJ2-3 TRBV10-3 NA CAIWAGASTDTQYF TGTGCCATCTGGGCGGGGGCAAGCACAGATACGCAGTATTTT
few TRBJ2-1 TRBV5-1 TRBD2 CASSLEMAGGYNEQFF TGCGCCAGCAGCTTGGAAATGGCGGGAGGCTACAATGAGCAGTTCTTC
NA TRBJ1-5 TRBV30 NA CAWSASGWDQPQHF TGTGCCTGGAGTGCTTCGGGGTGGGACCAGCCCCAGCATTTT
many TRBJ2-5 TRBV28 NA CASRGPHQETQYF TGTGCCAGCAGGGGACCCCACCAAGAGACCCAGTACTTC